This T cell receptor (beta chain) was sequenced during a study of identical twins. The table lists this clonotype with a few counts. After removal of 0 bases from V and 3 bases from J, the junction contained 1 base not matched to a gene. The CDR3 runs 15 residues. Looked up from germline, CDR1 is MNHEY and CDR2 is SVGEGT. Template switching added a universal primer site, and cDNA bore unique molecular identifiers. TCRdb re-called the 5' RACE reads through MiXCR, storing one row per CDR3 protein. The data hold 400,000 to 500,000 distinct CDR3 sequences, with around an eighth observed a single time. This sample also belongs to another study, concerning yellow fever vaccine responses in identical twins.

The rearrangement uses TRBV6-2 or TRBV6-3 and TRBJ2-7; 11 nucleotides line up with TRBD2. This TCR came from a woman aged 18 to 35 in good health. The sequencing sample was made of CD4+ T cells sorted from blood. Here the CDR3 DNA reads TGTGCCAGCAGTTACTCGGGGACTAGCGGCTACGAGCAGTACTTC. It is translated as CASSYSGTSGYEQYF.